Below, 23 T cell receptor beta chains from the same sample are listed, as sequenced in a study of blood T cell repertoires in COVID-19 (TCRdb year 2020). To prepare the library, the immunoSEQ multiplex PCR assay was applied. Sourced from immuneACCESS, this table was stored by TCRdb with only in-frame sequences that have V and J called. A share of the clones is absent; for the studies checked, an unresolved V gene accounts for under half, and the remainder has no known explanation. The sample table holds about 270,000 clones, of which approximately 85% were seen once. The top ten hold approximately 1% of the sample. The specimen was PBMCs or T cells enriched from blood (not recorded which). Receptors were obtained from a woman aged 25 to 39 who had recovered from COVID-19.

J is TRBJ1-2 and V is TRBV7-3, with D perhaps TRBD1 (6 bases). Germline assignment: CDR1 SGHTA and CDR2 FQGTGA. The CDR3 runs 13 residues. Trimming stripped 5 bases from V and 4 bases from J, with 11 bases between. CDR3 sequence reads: CASSTGLGYGYTF. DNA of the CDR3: TGTGCCAGCAGCACAGGGTTAGGCTATGGCTACACCTTC.

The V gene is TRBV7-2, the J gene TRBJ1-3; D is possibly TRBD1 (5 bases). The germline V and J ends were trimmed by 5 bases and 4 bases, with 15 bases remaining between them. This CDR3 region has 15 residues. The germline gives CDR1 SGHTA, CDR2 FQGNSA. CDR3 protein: CASSPRGGRGNTIYF. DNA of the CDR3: TGTGCCAGCAGCCCCCGCGGGGGAAGGGGAAACACCATATATTTT.

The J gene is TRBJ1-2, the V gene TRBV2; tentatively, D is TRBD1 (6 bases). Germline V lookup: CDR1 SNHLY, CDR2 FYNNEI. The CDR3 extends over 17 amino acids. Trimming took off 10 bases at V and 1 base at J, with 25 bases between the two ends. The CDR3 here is CATNGQVSGAHNYGYTF. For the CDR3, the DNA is TGTGCCACAAACGGGCAGGTGTCAGGGGCCCATAACTATGGCTACACCTTC.

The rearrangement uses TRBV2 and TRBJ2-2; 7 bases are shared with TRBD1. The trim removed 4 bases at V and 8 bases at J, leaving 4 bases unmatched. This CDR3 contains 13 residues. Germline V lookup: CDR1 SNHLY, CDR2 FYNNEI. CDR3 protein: CASSVDREGELFF. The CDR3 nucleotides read TGTGCCAGCAGTGTTGACAGGGAAGGGGAGCTGTTTTTT.

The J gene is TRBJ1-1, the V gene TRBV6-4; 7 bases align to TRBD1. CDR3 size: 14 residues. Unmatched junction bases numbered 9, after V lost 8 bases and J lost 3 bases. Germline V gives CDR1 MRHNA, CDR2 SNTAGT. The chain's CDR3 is CASRSTGHDTEAFF. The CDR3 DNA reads TGTGCCAGCCGTTCGACAGGGCACGACACTGAAGCTTTCTTT.

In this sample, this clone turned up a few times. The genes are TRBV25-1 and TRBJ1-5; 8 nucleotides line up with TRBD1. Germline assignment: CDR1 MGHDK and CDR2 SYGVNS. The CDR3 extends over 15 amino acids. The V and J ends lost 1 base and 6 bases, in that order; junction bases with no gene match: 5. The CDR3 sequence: CASSESQGQAQPQHF. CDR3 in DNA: TGTGCCAGCAGTGAATCCCAGGGACAGGCTCAGCCCCAGCATTTT.

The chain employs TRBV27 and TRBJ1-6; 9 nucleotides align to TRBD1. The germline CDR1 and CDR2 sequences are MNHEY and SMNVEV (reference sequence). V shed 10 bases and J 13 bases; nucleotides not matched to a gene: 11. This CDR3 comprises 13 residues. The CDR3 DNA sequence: TGTGCCACTCTCCCGGGACAGGGATTTCCCCTCCACTTT. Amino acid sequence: CATLPGQGFPLHF.

CDR3 DNA: TGTGCCAGCAGCCCCGCCTTGGGGGGTCTTTCACCCCTCCACTTT. Its protein is CASSPALGGLSPLHF. The chain recombines TRBV27 with TRBJ1-6; weak D call: TRBD1 (5 bases). Germline-derived CDR1 and CDR2 are MNHEY and SMNVEV (reference sequence). Trimming left V 6 bases short and J 9 bases short, with 18 bases between. This CDR3 has 15 residues.

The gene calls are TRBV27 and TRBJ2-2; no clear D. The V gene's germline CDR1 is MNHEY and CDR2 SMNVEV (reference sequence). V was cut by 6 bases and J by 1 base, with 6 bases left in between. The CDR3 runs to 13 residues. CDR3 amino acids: CASRARNTGELFF. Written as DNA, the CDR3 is TGTGCCAGCAGGGCTAGGAACACCGGGGAGCTGTTTTTT.

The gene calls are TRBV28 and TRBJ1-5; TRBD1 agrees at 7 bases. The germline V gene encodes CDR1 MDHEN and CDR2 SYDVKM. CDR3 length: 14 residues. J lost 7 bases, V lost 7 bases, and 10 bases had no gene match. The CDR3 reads CASTYQGVVQPQHF. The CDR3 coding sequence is TGTGCCAGCACCTACCAGGGGGTCGTCCAGCCCCAGCATTTT.

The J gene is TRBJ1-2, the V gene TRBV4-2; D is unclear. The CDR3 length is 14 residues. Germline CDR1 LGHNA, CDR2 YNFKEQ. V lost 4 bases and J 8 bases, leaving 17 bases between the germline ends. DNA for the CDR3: TGTGCCAGCAGCCGAGGGATAATACCGGACGGCTACACCTTC. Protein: CASSRGIIPDGYTF.

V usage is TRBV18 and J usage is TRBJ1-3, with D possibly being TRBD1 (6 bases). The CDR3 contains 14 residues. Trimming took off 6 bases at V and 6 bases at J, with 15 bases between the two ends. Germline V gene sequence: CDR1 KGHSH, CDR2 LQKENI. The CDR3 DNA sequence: TGTGCCAGCTCCGGACAGAGAGAGGAAAACACCATATATTTT. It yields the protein CASSGQREENTIYF.

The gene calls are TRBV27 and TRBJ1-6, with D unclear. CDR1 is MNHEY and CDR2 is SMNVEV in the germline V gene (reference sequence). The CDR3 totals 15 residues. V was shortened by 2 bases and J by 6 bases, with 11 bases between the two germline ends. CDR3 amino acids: CASSLRVFRNSPLHF. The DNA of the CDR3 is TGTGCCAGCAGTTTACGGGTGTTCCGTAATTCACCCCTCCACTTT.

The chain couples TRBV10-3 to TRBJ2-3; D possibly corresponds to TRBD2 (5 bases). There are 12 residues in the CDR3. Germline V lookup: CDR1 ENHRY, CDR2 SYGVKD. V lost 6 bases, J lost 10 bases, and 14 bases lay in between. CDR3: CAISRGNSAQYF. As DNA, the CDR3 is TGTGCCATCAGCCGAGGGAACTCGGCGCAGTATTTT.

CDR3 nucleotide sequence: TGTGCCAGCAGCTTTTCCCTAGCGGGAAACTACGAGCAGTACTTC. Amino acids: CASSFSLAGNYEQYF. The chain is built from TRBV11-2 and TRBJ2-7; TRBD2 matches 9 bases. The CDR3 is 15 residues long. CDR1 is SGHAT and CDR2 is FQNNGV in the germline V gene. J gave up 3 bases and V 3 bases, and 6 bases lay outside the gene matches. Full variable domain (missing parts from reference TRBV11-2 and TRBJ2-7): EAGVAQSPRYKIIEKRQSVAFWCNPISGHATLYWYQQILGQGPKLLIQFQNNGVVDDSQLPKDRFSAERLKGVDSTLKIQPAKLEDSAVYLCASSFSLAGNYEQYFGPGTRLTVT.

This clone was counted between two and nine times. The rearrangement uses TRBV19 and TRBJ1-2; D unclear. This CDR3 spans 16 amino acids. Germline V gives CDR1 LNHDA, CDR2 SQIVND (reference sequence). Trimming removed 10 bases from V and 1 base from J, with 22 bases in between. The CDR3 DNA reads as TGTGCCACCACCCAGCCCCGCAGGCTTGGTAACTATGGCTACACCTTC. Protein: CATTQPRRLGNYGYTF.

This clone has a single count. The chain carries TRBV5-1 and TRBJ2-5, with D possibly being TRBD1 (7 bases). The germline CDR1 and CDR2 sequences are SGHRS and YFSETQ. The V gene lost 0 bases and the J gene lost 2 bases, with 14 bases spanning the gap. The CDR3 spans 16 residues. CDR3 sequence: CASSLAETGRQETQYF. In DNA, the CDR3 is TGCGCCAGCAGCTTGGCTGAGACAGGGAGGCAAGAGACCCAGTACTTC.

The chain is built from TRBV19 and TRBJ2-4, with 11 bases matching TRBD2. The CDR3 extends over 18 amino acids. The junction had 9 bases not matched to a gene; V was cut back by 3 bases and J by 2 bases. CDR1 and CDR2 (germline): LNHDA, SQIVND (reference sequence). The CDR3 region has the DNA TGTGCCAGTAGTATGGGTAGCGGGAGGGCCGGTTCCAAAAACATTCAGTACTTC. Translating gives CASSMGSGRAGSKNIQYF.

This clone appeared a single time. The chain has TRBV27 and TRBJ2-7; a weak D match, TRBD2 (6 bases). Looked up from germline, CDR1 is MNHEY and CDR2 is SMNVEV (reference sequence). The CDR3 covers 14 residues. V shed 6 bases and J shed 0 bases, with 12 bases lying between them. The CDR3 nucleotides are TGTGCCAGCAGCCCGGGACTCAGCTCCTACGAGCAGTACTTC. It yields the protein CASSPGLSSYEQYF.

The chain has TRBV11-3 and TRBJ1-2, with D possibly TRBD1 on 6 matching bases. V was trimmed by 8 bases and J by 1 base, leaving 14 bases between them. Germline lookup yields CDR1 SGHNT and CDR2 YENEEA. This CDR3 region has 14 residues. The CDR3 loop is CASGPGALNYGYTF. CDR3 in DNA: TGTGCCAGCGGTCCAGGGGCACTTAACTATGGCTACACCTTC.

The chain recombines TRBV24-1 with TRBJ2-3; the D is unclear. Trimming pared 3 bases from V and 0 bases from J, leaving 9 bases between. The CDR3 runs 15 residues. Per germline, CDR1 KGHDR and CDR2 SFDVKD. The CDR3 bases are TGTGCCACCAGTGATCGACTGAGAAGCACAGATACGCAGTATTTT. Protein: CATSDRLRSTDTQYF.

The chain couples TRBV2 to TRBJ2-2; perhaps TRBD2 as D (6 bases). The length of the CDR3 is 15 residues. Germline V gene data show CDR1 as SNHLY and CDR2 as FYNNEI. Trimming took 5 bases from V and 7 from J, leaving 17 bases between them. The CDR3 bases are TGTGCCAGCAGTCTTACGGGACTTAGTAACGGGGAGCTGTTTTTT. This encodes CASSLTGLSNGELFF.

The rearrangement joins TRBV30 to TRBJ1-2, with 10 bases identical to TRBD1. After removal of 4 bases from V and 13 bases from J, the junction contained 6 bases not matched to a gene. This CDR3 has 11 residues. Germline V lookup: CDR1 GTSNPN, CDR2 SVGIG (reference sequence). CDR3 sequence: CAWIGTGVSTF. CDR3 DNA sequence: TGTGCCTGGATCGGGACAGGGGTTAGCACCTTC.